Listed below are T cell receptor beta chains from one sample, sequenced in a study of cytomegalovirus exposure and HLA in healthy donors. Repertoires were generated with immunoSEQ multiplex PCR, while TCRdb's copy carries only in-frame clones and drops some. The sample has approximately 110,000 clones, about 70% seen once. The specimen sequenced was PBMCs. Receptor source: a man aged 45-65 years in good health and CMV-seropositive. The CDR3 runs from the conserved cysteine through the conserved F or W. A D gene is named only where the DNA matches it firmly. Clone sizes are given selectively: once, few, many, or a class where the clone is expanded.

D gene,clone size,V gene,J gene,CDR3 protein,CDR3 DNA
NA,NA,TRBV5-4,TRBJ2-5,CASSLDSRGETQYF,TGTGCCAGCAGCTTGGATAGCAGGGGAGAGACCCAGTACTTC
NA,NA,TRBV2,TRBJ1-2,CASSEAGWGLNYGYTF,TGTGCCAGCAGTGAAGCGGGGTGGGGGCTTAACTATGGCTACACCTTC
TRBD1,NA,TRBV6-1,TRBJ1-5,CASSEQPGTAYQPQHF,TGTGCCAGCAGTGAGCAGCCGGGGACAGCGTATCAGCCCCAGCATTTT
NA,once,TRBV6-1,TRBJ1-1,CASSVQGTTEAFF,TGTGCCAGCAGTGTCCAGGGGACCACTGAAGCTTTCTTT
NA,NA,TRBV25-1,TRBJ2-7,CASSGTATTYEQYF,TGTGCCAGCAGTGGGACTGCAACCACCTACGAGCAGTACTTC
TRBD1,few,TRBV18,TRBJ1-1,CASSPDRDTEAFF,TGTGCCAGCTCACCAGACAGGGACACTGAAGCTTTCTTT
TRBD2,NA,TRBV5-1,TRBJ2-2,CASSPPRVGGSNTGELFF,TGCGCCAGCAGCCCCCCCCGAGTGGGGGGGAGCAACACCGGGGAGCTGTTTTTT
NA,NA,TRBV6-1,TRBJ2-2,CASSERTTYTGELFF,TGTGCCAGCAGTGAACGGACTACATACACCGGGGAGCTGTTTTTT
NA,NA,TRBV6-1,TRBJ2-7,CASSFDGSNSYEQYF,TGTGCCAGCAGTTTCGACGGGTCAAACTCCTACGAGCAGTACTTC
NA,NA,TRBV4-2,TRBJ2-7,CASSQGTTYEQYF,TGTGCCAGCAGCCAAGGGACTACCTACGAGCAGTACTTC
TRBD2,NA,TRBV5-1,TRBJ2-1,CASSGSGRGYNEQFF,TGCGCCAGCAGCGGGAGCGGGAGAGGGTACAATGAGCAGTTCTTC
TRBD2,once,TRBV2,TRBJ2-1,CASSITSGRYNEQFF,TGTGCCAGCAGCATAACTAGCGGGAGGTACAATGAGCAGTTCTTC
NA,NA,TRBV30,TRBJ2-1,CASAGAINGNEQFF,TGTGCCTCCGCCGGAGCGATTAATGGCAATGAGCAGTTCTTC
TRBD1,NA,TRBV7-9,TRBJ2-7,CASSPGQGDSYEQYF,TGTGCCAGCAGCCCCGGACAGGGCGATTCCTACGAGCAGTACTTC
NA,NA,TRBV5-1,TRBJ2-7,CASSVGFLTGLLGYGQYF,TGCGCCAGCAGCGTGGGATTTCTCACAGGGTTATTAGGCTACGGGCAGTACTTC
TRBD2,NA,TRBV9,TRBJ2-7,CASSSTSGSNEQYF,TGTGCCAGCAGCTCGACTAGCGGGAGCAACGAGCAGTACTTC
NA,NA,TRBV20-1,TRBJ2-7,CSASIHYEQYF,TGCAGTGCTAGTATACACTACGAGCAGTACTTC
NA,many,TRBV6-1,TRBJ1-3,CASSELGGRRNTIYF,TGTGCCAGCAGTGAACTAGGAGGGAGGAGAAACACCATATATTTT
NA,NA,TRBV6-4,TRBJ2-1,CASSAGLYNEQFF,TGTGCCAGCAGCGCAGGGCTCTACAATGAGCAGTTCTTC
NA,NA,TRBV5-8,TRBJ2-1,CASSRKGGRAYNEQFF,TGTGCCAGCAGCCGGAAGGGAGGCCGGGCTTACAATGAGCAGTTCTTC
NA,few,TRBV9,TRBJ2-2,CASSVGGSTYGELFF,TGTGCCAGCAGCGTAGGGGGCTCTACTTACGGGGAGCTGTTTTTT
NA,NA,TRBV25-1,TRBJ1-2,CASSEYGGVRGGYTF,TGTGCCAGCAGTGAATATGGGGGGGTGAGAGGTGGCTACACCTTC
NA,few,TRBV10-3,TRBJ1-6,CATSPGMKNSPLHF,TGTGCCACGAGTCCAGGGATGAAGAATTCACCCCTCCACTTT
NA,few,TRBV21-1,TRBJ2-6,CASSKRIGPDRVPYYISGANVLTF,TGTGCCAGCAGCAAAAGAATAGGGCCAGACAGGGTGCCATACTACATCTCTGGGGCCAACGTCCTGACTTTC
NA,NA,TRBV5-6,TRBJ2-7,CASGAASYEQYF,TGTGCCAGCGGGGCGGCCTCCTACGAGCAGTACTTC